Detailed here is one TCR beta chain. The specificity of this receptor is unknown. It has no much larger one-base neighbor in the sample; base qualities were not kept. This sample is drawn from a study of blood T cell repertoires in COVID-19 (dated by TCRdb to about 2020). In terms of the full investigation: Samples from collaborators originated in the United States, Italy and Spain and spanned both the acute and convalescent phases of COVID-19. The prospective study material was composed of cDNA or gDNA derived from T cells, B-cell-depleted T cells, or PBMCs. The dataset comprised deeply sampled blood TCRbeta repertoires from subjects exposed to, actively infected with, or recovered from COVID-19. A freely available public database, intended as a resource for researchers studying the immune response to SARS-CoV-2, is where the repertoires were released. The samples were drawn from two sources: the first 160 participants of the ongoing ImmuneRACE study, and fewer than 1,500 subjects contributed by 6 global collaborators. A de-identified subject ID, COVID-19 status, age in years and sex were almost always included in the sample metadata. Where HLA class I and class II types were available, the types were taken from metadata supplied by the sample provider, not from assay-based typing. Summary of the overall study and its limitations: The amount of clinical and demographic metadata varied by source and participant and was provided uncurated.

Based on the germline V gene (reference sequence), the CDR1 and CDR2 sequences are LGHDT and YNNKEL. V and J lose 3 bases and 6 bases, and a span of 15 bases separates them. The CDR3 measures 15 amino acids from cysteine to phenylalanine. The CDR3 DNA has 45 bases and is translated from base 1. Collaborating institutions collected whole blood in K2EDTA tubes following their own protocols. Collaborator samples were shipped for TCRbeta analysis as frozen whole blood, isolated PBMCs, or DNA extracted from either sample type. TCRbeta CDR3 regions were amplified from genomic DNA using the immunoSEQ Assay, a bias-controlled multiplex PCR. Regarding the original processing steps: Within the assay, amplification of reference gene primers was used to estimate how many nucleated cells each sample contained. To quantify the absolute abundance of each unique TCRbeta CDR3 rearrangement, sequence reads were collapsed and filtered. For each sample, productive Simpson clonality was calculated as the square root of Simpson's diversity index across productive rearrangements. What TCRdb holds here is the immuneACCESS table cut down to in-frame rearrangements. Part of the clones is not present; checked against another copy, under half of the missing clones reflect an unresolved V gene, and the others are unexplained. V and J calls and clone size come straight from that table; D and trimming were deduced from the DNA. The sample records around 330,000 clones, 88% of which are singletons. The ten largest make up 3.5% to 4.5% of the sample.

This chain is built from TRBV3-1 (or the pseudogene TRBV3-2) and TRBJ1-5, with a weak D call of TRBD1 (6 bases match). The clonotype originates from a woman between 45 and 65 years old with active or convalescent COVID-19. Sequenced: peripheral blood. This receptor has the CDR3 CASSQTRGEGQPQHF. The bases are TGTGCCAGCAGCCAGACTAGGGGGGAGGGTCAGCCCCAGCATTTT.